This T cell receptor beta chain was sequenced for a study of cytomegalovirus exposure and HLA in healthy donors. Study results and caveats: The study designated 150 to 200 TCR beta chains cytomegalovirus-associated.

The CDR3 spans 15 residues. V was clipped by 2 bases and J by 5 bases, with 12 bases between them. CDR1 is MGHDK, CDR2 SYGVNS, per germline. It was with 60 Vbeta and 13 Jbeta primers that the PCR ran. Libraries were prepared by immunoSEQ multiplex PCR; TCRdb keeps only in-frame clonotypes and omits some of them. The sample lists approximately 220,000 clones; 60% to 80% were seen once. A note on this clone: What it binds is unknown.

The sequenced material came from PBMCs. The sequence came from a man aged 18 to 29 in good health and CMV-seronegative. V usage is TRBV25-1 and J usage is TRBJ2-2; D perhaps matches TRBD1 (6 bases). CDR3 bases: TGTGCCAGCAGTGAAAATACAGGGTGGACCGGGGAGCTGTTTTTT. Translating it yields CASSENTGWTGELFF.